Listed here are 25 T cell receptor beta chains from one sample, sequenced in a study of tumor-infiltrating lymphocytes in primary liver carcinoma (TCRdb year 2017). The run used an Illumina HiSeq 2500. TCRbeta-specific cDNA was reverse-transcribed from 500 ng total RNA using a constant-region primer and ProtoScript II reverse transcriptase. Three nested multiplex PCR rounds, following a slightly modified ARM-PCR procedure, were used to build the TCRbeta libraries. Each of the first two PCR rounds ran for nine to eleven cycles and used multiplex TRBV1-TRBV30 forward primers together with a Cbeta reverse primer. Clones were called with MiXCR by TCRdb after fastp trimmed the public reads at Q25, and only in-frame beta chains were retained. Each CDR3 protein gets just one entry, which takes the most common genes and DNA from the rows behind it. The sample yields 310,000 or so distinct CDR3 sequences; around 60% were counted once. The ten largest make up about 6.3% of the sample.

Blood RNA was extracted from unsorted whole blood using TRIzol reagent, and germline DNA was obtained with the DNeasy Blood & Tissue kit. The sample comprised peripheral blood. The receptors here all came from a man aged 35 to 55 with primary liver carcinoma and hepatitis B virus infection.

V gene TRBV24-1 combines with J gene TRBJ1-2, with TRBD1 matching 8 bases. The length of the CDR3 is 18 residues. The trim removed 4 bases at V and 1 base at J, leaving 13 bases unmatched. Germline CDR1 and CDR2: KGHDR and SFDVKD. The CDR3 DNA is TGTGCCACCAGTGACACCACGGACAGGGTCCGCTTTAACTATGGCTACACCTTC. It yields the protein CATSDTTDRVRFNYGYTF.

This clonotype was detected once. The chain combines TRBV4-1 with TRBJ2-5, with D tentatively TRBD1 (6 bases). This CDR3 has 17 amino acids. The germline gives CDR1 MGHRA, CDR2 YSYEKL. Trimming left V 1 base short and J 7 bases short, with 22 bases between. The CDR3 DNA reads TGCGCCAGCAGCCAAGGTCCTAGGGCAGGCCAAGGGGGGACCCAGTACTTC. This encodes CASSQGPRAGQGGTQYF.

The V and J genes are TRBV30 and TRBJ2-7; unclear D gene. Trimming cost V 0 bases and J 1 base, with 10 bases left between them. The germline gives CDR1 GTSNPN, CDR2 SVGIG (reference sequence). The CDR3 spans 14 residues. In DNA form, the CDR3 reads TGTGCCTGGAGTGTACTAAGTGATTCCTACGAGCAGTACTTC. Its translation is CAWSVLSDSYEQYF.

As regards this clonotype: The junction departs from the called germline gene at one end, perhaps through a read error. The chain recombines TRBV11-2 with TRBJ2-2; D possibly matches TRBD1 or TRBD2 (7 bases each). The length of the CDR3 is 17 residues. CDR1 and CDR2 (germline): SGHAT, FQNNGV. CDR3 nucleotide sequence: TGTACCAGCAGCGCCCTGACAGGGAGGGTGAACACCGGGGGGCTGTTTTTT. It encodes CTSSALTGRVNTGGLFF.

This clonotype was seen at least ten times. J is TRBJ2-1 and V is TRBV6-5, with 9 bases that match TRBD2. The CDR3 totals 15 residues. With V trimmed by 7 bases and J by 3 bases, 7 bases remained unmatched. Germline values: CDR1 MNHEY, CDR2 SVGAGI. The CDR3 coding sequence is TGTGCCAGCACTCTCAGCGGGAGGCACTACAATGAGCAGTTCTTC. Translating gives CASTLSGRHYNEQFF.

This sequence joins TRBV5-6 and TRBJ2-2; D may be TRBD1 (5 bases). The germline V and J ends were trimmed by 5 bases and 7 bases, with 12 bases remaining between them. This CDR3 has 13 amino acids. Germline V gene data show CDR1 as SGHDT and CDR2 as YYEEEE. The CDR3 spells CASRKQDIGELFF. CDR3 coding DNA: TGTGCCAGCAGAAAACAGGACATCGGGGAGCTGTTTTTT.

As regards this clonotype: The junction departs from germline at one end; a sequencing error may be responsible. This chain joins TRBV5-6 and TRBJ2-4, with D possibly called TRBD1 or TRBD2 (5 bases each). The CDR3 runs to 18 residues. CDR1 SGHDT and CDR2 YYEEEE come from the germline V gene. CDR3 nucleotide sequence: TGTGTCAGCAGCTTGGGACCTAAACGGGGCGTTGTCAAAAACATTCAGTACTTC. This encodes CVSSLGPKRGVVKNIQYF.

In its sample, this clonotype was seen a few times. This may stem from a read error, because a much larger clone lies one nucleotide away. CDR3 sequence reads: CASSYSMLGLAGGRDSEQFF. Written as DNA, the CDR3 is TGTGCCAGCAGTTACTCGATGCTGGGACTAGCGGGAGGCCGTGACAGTGAGCAGTTCTTC. The chain combines TRBV6-5 with TRBJ2-1, with 15 bases matching TRBD2. Trimming at V came to 0 bases and at J to 9 bases, leaving 15 bases not matched to a gene. Germline loops: CDR1 MNHEY, CDR2 SVGAGI. This CDR3 comprises 20 residues.

The chain joins TRBV11-2 to TRBJ2-7; the D is unclear. V was cut by 8 bases and J by 0 bases, with 11 bases left in between. Germline loops: CDR1 SGHAT, CDR2 FQNNGV. The CDR3 has 13 residues. The CDR3 protein is CASPQVFSYEQYF. CDR3 DNA: TGTGCCAGCCCCCAGGTATTCTCCTACGAGCAGTACTTC.

Comment on this clonotype: The junction departs from germline at one end; a sequencing error may be responsible. This chain connects TRBV5-6 to TRBJ2-5, with 10 bases that match TRBD1. CDR1 and CDR2 (germline): SGHDT, YYEEEE. The CDR3 length is 14 residues. The CDR3 loop is CASSTRTGGETQDF. The DNA of the CDR3 is TGTGCCAGCAGCACCAGGACAGGGGGGGAGACCCAGGACTTC.

Notes on this clonotype: Given the absence of the conserved phenylalanine or tryptophan at the CDR3 end, a read error is likely. The V and J genes are TRBV7-9 and TRBJ2-7; 12 nucleotides line up with TRBD2. This CDR3 region has 15 residues. J gave up 5 bases and V 5 bases, and 7 bases lay outside the gene matches. Germline CDR1 SEHNR, CDR2 FQNEAQ (reference sequence). CDR3 DNA sequence: TGTGCCAGCAGCCTGACTAGCGGGAGTCTAGACGAGCAGTACCTC. This encodes CASSLTSGSLDEQYL.

This chain uses TRBV11-2 with TRBJ2-1; TRBD2 matches 8 bases. This CDR3 is built from 15 residues. Germline V gives CDR1 SGHAT, CDR2 FQNNGV. V gave up 1 base and J gave up 3 bases; unmatched junction bases: 2. CDR3 DNA sequence: TGTGCCAGCAGCTTAGGGGGACTAGACTACAATGAGCAGTTCTTC. It encodes CASSLGGLDYNEQFF.

This clonotype was observed a few times. The rearrangement joins TRBV28 to TRBJ2-7, with D hard to call. CDR3 length: 12 residues. The germline CDR1 and CDR2 sequences are MDHEN and SYDVKM. The ends were cut back, 4 bases at V and 4 bases at J, with 8 bases in the middle. The DNA for the CDR3 is TGTGCCAGCAGTTCCCCCCAGTACGAGCAGTACTTC. Translation gives CASSSPQYEQYF.

Details on this clonotype: Germline is not matched at one junction end, which may reflect a read error. The V gene is TRBV30, the J gene TRBJ2-1; the D gene is possibly TRBD2 (6 bases). This CDR3 is 17 amino acids long. Looked up from germline, CDR1 is GTSNPN and CDR2 is SVGIG (reference sequence). CDR3 amino acids: CTWTKVFALGEDYEQFF. In nucleotides, the CDR3 is TGTACCTGGACTAAAGTTTTTGCCCTGGGGGAAGATTATGAGCAGTTCTTC.

This clonotype appeared many times. The CDR3 DNA sequence: TGCAGCGTTGGAAGAAATGAGCAGTTCTTC. Translated, it gives CSVGRNEQFF. The gene calls are TRBV29-1 and TRBJ2-1; D ambiguous. The CDR3 is 10 residues long. V was pared by 4 bases and J by 7 bases, with 5 bases between. Germline lookup yields CDR1 SQVTM and CDR2 ANQGSEA.

In this sample, this clonotype turned up many times. The chain recombines TRBV11-3 with TRBJ1-1, with a tentative D call TRBD1 (5 bases). Per the germline V gene, CDR1 is SGHNT and CDR2 is YENEEA. V lost 0 bases to trimming and J lost 3 bases, with 5 bases between them. The CDR3 consists of 13 residues. CDR3 nucleotide sequence: TGTGCCAGCAGCTTAGAACAGGACACTGAAGCTTTCTTT. It encodes CASSLEQDTEAFF.

There are a few counts of this clonotype. J is TRBJ2-1 and V is TRBV10-1, with 9 bases matching TRBD2. The V gene end was trimmed by 2 bases and the J gene end by 7 bases; junction bases not matched to a gene: 9. Germline loops: CDR1 WNHNN, CDR2 SYGVQD (reference sequence). The CDR3 is 16 residues long. In nucleotides, the CDR3 is TGCGCCAGCAGTGAGAGGGCGGGAGGGCAAGGAAATGAGCAGTTCTTC. Translation: CASSERAGGQGNEQFF.

On this clonotype itself: This may be a read error: a much more frequent sequence differs by one nucleotide. The genes are TRBV4-3 and TRBJ2-5; no clear D. CDR3 length: 16 residues. Germline V gene lookup returns CDR1 LGHNA and CDR2 YSLEER. CDR3 region: CANSQGAPLLQETQYF. The CDR3 region has the DNA TGCGCCAACAGCCAAGGTGCGCCCTTGTTACAAGAGACCCAGTACTTC.

This clonotype was recorded once. A much bigger clone sits one base away, suggesting this may be a read error. The rearrangement links TRBV12-3 or TRBV12-4 to TRBJ2-2; D possibly matches TRBD1 or TRBD2 (6 bases each). V was clipped by 8 bases and J by 0 bases, with 10 bases between them. The CDR3 is 14 residues long. The CDR3 reads CASPGAANTGELFF. CDR3 nucleotides: TGTGCCAGCCCGGGGGCGGCGAACACCGGGGAGCTGTTTTTT.

Comment on this clonotype: A much larger clone sits a single nucleotide away, making a read error possible. The V gene is TRBV5-4, the J gene TRBJ2-7; tentative D call: TRBD2 (5 bases). Germline V gives CDR1 SGHNT, CDR2 YYREEE (reference sequence). The CDR3 loop spans 15 amino acids. CDR3 nucleotides: TGTGTCAGCAGCTTGGCGAGGGCGAGCTCCTACGAGCAGTACTTC. The encoded protein is CVSSLARASSYEQYF.

As concerns this clonotype: One junction end disagrees with the germline gene, perhaps due to a read error. V gene TRBV4-3 combines with J gene TRBJ2-2; possible D gene TRBD2, 6 bases. CDR1 is LGHNA and CDR2 is YSLEER in the germline V gene. This CDR3 is 18 amino acids long. The CDR3 loop is CVSSQDLETSGSTGELFF. For the CDR3, the DNA is TGCGTCAGCAGCCAAGATCTGGAGACTAGTGGGAGCACCGGGGAGCTGTTTTTT.

Comment on this clonotype: This may arise from a read error, as a much more abundant clone is one base away. The chain employs TRBV4-3 and TRBJ1-5, with 8 bases that match TRBD1. CDR1 is LGHNA and CDR2 is YSLEER in the germline V gene. The CDR3 length is 15 residues. The CDR3 region has the DNA TGCGCCAGAAGCCAAGAGAGGACAGGGTGGCAGCCCCAGCATTTT. It codes for CARSQERTGWQPQHF.

This clonotype was counted a few times. The V and J genes are TRBV5-4 and TRBJ1-4, with D hard to call. The CDR3 contains 15 residues. Trimming took off 0 bases at V and 5 bases at J, with 11 bases between the two ends. Looked up from germline, CDR1 is SGHNT and CDR2 is YYREEE (reference sequence). This CDR3 reads CASSLGGIRNEKLFF. The CDR3 coding sequence is TGTGCCAGCAGCTTGGGCGGTATAAGAAATGAAAAACTGTTTTTT. Full variable domain (remainder filled in from reference TRBV5-4 and TRBJ1-4): ETGVTQSPTHLIKTRGQQVTLRCSSQSGHNTVSWYQQALGQGPQFIFQYYREEENGRGNFPPRFSGLQFPNYSSELNVNALELDDSALYLCASSLGGIRNEKLFFGSGTQLSVL.

Only a few counts were recorded for this clonotype. This chain uses TRBV4-2 with TRBJ2-2; 16 nucleotides agree with TRBD2. The CDR3 has 18 residues. Germline trimming cut 4 bases from V and 6 bases from J; bases unmatched to any gene: 8. CDR1 is LGHNA, CDR2 YNFKEQ, per germline. The CDR3, as DNA: TGTGCCAGCAGCCCAGGGACTAGCGGGAGGGCCGGGGCCGGGGAGCTGTTTTTT. Protein product: CASSPGTSGRAGAGELFF.

Notes on this clonotype: The junction departs from germline at one end; a sequencing error may be responsible. The gene calls are TRBV4-3 and TRBJ2-1, with D uncertain. Per the germline V gene, CDR1 is LGHNA and CDR2 is YSLEER. The CDR3 loop spans 13 amino acids. Written as DNA, the CDR3 is TGCGCCAGCAGCCAGGCGTACTACGATGAGCAGTTCTTC. This gives the protein CASSQAYYDEQFF.